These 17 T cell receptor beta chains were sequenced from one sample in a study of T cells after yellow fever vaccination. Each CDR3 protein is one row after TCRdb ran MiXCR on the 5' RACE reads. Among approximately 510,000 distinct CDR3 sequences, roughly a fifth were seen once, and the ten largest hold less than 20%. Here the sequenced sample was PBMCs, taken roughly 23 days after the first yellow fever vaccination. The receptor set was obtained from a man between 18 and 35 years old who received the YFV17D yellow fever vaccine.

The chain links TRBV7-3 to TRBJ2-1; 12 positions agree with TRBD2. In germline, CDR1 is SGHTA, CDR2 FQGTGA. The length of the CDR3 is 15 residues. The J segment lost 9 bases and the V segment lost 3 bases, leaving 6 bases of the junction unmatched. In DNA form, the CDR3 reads TGTGCCAGCAGCTTGACTAGCGGGGGACTTGTTGAGCAGTTCTTC. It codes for CASSLTSGGLVEQFF.

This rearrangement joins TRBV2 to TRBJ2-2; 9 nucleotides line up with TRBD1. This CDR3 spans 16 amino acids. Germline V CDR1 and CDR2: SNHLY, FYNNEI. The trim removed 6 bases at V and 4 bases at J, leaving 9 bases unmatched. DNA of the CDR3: TGTGCCAGCAGCCCGTTGGGACAGGGTGTCACCGGGGAGCTGTTTTTT. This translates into CASSPLGQGVTGELFF.

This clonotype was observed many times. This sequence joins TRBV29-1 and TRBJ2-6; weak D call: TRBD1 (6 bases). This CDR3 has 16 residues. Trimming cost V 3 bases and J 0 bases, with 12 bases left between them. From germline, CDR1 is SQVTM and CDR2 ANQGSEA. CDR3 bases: TGCAGCGTTGAGAGGGACACTGACTCTGGGGCCAACGTCCTGACTTTC. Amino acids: CSVERDTDSGANVLTF.

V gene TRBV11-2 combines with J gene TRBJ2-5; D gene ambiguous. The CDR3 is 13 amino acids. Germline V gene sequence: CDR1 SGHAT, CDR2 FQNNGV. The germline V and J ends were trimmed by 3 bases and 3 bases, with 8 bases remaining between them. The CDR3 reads CASSFTAEETQYF. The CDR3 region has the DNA TGTGCCAGCAGCTTTACGGCGGAAGAGACCCAGTACTTC.

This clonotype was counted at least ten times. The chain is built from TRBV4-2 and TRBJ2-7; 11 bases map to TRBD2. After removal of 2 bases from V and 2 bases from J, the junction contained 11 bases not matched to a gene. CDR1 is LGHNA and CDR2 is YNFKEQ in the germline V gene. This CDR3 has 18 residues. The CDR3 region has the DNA TGTGCCAGCAGCCAACGAACGGAGACTAGCGGGGTACCCTACGAGCAGTACGTC. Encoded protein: CASSQRTETSGVPYEQYV.

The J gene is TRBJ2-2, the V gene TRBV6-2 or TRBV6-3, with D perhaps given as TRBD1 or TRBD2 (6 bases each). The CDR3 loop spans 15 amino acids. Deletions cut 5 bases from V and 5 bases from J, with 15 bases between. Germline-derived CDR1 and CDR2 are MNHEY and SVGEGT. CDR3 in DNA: TGTGCCAGCAGTCTCCGGGAAGGGGGGACCGGGGAGCTGTTTTTT. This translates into CASSLREGGTGELFF.

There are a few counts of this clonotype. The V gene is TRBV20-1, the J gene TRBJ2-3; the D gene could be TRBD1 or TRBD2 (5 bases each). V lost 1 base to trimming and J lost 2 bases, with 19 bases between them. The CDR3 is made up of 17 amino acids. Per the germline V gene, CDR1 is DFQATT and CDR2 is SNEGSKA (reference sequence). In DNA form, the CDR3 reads TGCAGTGCTAGAGGCTATTCCGGGACGGTGCTCACAGATACGCAGTATTTT. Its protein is CSARGYSGTVLTDTQYF.

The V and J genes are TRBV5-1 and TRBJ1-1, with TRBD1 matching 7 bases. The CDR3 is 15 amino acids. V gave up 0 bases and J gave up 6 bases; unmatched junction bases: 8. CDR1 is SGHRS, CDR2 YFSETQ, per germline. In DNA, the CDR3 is TGCGCCAGCAGCTTGGTAGGGGGCAGGGGGGCTGAAGCTTTCTTT. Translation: CASSLVGGRGAEAFF.

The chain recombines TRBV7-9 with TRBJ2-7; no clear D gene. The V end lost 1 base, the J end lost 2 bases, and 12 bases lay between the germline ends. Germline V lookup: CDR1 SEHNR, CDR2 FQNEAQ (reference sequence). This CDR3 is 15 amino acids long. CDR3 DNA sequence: TGTGCCAGCAGCTTAGAATCTATAACGACCTACGAGCAGTACTTC. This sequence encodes CASSLESITTYEQYF.

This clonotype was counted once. CDR3 sequence reads: CASSHGTGAEQYF. DNA of the CDR3: TGTGCCAGCAGCCACGGGACAGGGGCCGAGCAGTACTTC. The V and J genes are TRBV7-2 and TRBJ2-7; 10 positions agree with TRBD1. V shed 5 bases, J shed 6 bases, and the junction held 4 bases outside the gene matches. Germline assignment: CDR1 SGHTA and CDR2 FQGNSA. The length of the CDR3 is 13 residues. The full variable domain, rest sourced from reference TRBV7-2 and TRBJ2-7, is GAGVSQSPSNKVTEKGKDVELRCDPISGHTALYWYRQSLGQGLEFLIYFQGNSAPDKSGLPSDRFSAERTGGSVSTLTIQRTQQEDSAVYLCASSHGTGAEQYFGPGTRLTVT.

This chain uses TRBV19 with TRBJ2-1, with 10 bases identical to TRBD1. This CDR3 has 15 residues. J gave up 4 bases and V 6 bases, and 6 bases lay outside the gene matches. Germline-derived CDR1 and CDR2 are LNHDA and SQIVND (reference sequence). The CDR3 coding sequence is TGTGCCAGTAGACAACGGACAGGGGGTTACAATGAGCAGTTCTTC. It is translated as CASRQRTGGYNEQFF.

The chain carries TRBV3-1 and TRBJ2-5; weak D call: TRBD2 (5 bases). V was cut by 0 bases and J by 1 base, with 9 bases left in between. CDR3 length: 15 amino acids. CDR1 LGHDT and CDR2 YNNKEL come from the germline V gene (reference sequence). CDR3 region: CASSQEAAGQETQYF. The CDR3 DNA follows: TGTGCCAGCAGCCAAGAAGCGGCCGGCCAAGAGACCCAGTACTTC.

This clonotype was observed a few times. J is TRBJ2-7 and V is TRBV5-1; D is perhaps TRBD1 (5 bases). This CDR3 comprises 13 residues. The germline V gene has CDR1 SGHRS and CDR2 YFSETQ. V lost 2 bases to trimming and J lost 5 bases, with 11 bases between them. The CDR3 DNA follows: TGCGCCAGCAGCTTAGGGGTCGGCGACGAGCAGTACTTC. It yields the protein CASSLGVGDEQYF.

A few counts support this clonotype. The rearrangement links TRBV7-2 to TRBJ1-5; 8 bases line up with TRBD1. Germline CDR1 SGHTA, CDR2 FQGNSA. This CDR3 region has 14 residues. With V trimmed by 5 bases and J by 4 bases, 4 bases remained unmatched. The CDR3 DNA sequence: TGTGCCAGCAGCGACGGACAGGGTAATCAGCCCCAGCATTTT. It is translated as CASSDGQGNQPQHF.

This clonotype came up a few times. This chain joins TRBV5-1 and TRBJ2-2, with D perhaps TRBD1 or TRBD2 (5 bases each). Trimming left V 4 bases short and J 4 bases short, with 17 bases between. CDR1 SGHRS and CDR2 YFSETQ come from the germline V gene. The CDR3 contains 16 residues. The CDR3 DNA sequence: TGCGCCAGCAGCCTAACCCCGGGACCCCTCACCGGGGAGCTGTTTTTT. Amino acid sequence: CASSLTPGPLTGELFF.

In DNA, the CDR3 is TGTGCCAGCAGCCAAGCAGGGACATCCTACGAGCAGTACTTC. Protein: CASSQAGTSYEQYF. V is TRBV3-1 and J is TRBJ2-7; tentative D call: TRBD1 (6 bases). With 1 base removed from V and 1 base from J, the gap between germline ends came to 8 bases. The germline gives CDR1 LGHDT, CDR2 YNNKEL (reference sequence). This CDR3 has 14 residues.

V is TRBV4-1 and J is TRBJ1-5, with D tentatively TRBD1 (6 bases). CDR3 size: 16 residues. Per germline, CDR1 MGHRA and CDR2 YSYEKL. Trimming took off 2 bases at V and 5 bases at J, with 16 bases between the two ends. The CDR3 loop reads CASSQSVSGAHQPQHF. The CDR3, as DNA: TGCGCCAGCAGCCAAAGTGTATCAGGGGCCCATCAGCCCCAGCATTTT.